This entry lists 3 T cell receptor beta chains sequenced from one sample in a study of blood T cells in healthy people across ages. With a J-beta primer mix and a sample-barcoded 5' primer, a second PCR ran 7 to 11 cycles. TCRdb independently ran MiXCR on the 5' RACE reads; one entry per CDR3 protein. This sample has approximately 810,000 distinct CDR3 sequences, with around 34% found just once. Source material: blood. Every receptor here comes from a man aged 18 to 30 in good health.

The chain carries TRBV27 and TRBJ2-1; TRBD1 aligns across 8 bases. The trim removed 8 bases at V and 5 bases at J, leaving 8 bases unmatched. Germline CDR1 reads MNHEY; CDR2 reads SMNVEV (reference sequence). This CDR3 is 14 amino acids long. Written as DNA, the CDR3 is TGTGCCAGCTTAGGCGGGACAGGAGACAATGAGCAGTTCTTC. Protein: CASLGGTGDNEQFF.

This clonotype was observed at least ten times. The CDR3 is CASRGTGTGRSYEQYF. In DNA form, the CDR3 reads TGTGCCAGCAGAGGAACCGGGACAGGCCGATCCTACGAGCAGTACTTC. This rearrangement joins TRBV6-5 to TRBJ2-7; 8 positions agree with TRBD1. CDR1 is MNHEY, CDR2 SVGAGI, per germline. V lost 6 bases and J lost 1; bases outside the gene matches: 11. CDR3 length: 16 amino acids.

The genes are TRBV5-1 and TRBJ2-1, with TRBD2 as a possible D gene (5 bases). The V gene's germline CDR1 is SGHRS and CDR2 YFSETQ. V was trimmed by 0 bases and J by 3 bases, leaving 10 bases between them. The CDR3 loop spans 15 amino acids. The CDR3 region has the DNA TGCGCCAGCAGCTTGGATGGGGAGTTCTACAATGAGCAGTTCTTC. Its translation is CASSLDGEFYNEQFF.